The 32 T cell receptor beta chains presented below share a single source sample, sequenced in a study of T cell responses to AZD1222 COVID-19 vaccine. Libraries were prepared by immunoSEQ multiplex PCR; TCRdb keeps only in-frame clonotypes and omits some of them. Altogether about 140,000 clones are present, roughly 86% being singletons, with the ten largest covering roughly 5.2%. The source material was peripheral blood, sampled 28 days after the second dose of the MenACWY control vaccine. The receptors derive from an adult who received the MenACWY meningococcal vaccine as a control.

The V and J genes are TRBV7-2 and TRBJ2-1, with D possibly being TRBD2 (5 bases). The CDR3 length is 14 residues. Germline CDR1 is SGHTA and CDR2 is FQGNSA. With 2 bases removed from V and 8 bases from J, the gap between germline ends came to 13 bases. CDR3 nucleotide sequence: TGTGCCAGCAGCTTAATGTCGGGTAGCGATGAGCAGTTCTTC. It is translated as CASSLMSGSDEQFF.

CDR3 DNA sequence: TGTGCCAGCAGCTTAGCCCGGATCGCTTACAATGAGCAGTTCTTC. Its translation is CASSLARIAYNEQFF. This chain joins TRBV7-2 and TRBJ2-1; no clear D. The CDR3 runs 15 residues. Looked up from germline, CDR1 is SGHTA and CDR2 is FQGNSA. V lost 0 bases and J lost 4, with 10 bases in between.

The chain employs TRBV6-5 and TRBJ1-3, with D uncertain. From germline, CDR1 is MNHEY and CDR2 SVGAGI. The CDR3 sequence is 13 residues long. Trimming removed 5 bases from V and 1 base from J, with 6 bases in between. CDR3 amino acids: CASSPASGNTIYF. For the CDR3, the DNA is TGTGCCAGCAGTCCCGCGTCTGGAAACACCATATATTTT.

This sequence joins TRBV2 and TRBJ1-4; 10 bases are shared with TRBD1. This CDR3 comprises 14 residues. Germline CDR1 and CDR2: SNHLY and FYNNEI. With 5 bases clipped from V and 5 bases from J, the junction kept 2 bases outside the gene matches. The CDR3 loop reads CASSPGQGNEKLFF. The DNA for the CDR3 is TGTGCCAGCAGTCCGGGACAGGGGAATGAAAAACTGTTTTTT.

V usage is TRBV4-2 and J usage is TRBJ2-7, with D possibly matching TRBD2 (7 bases). CDR3 length equals 13 residues. CDR1 and CDR2 (germline): LGHNA, YNFKEQ. Trimming shortened V by 1 base and J by 8 bases, and 12 bases separated the two germline ends. The CDR3 DNA follows: TGTGCCAGCAGCCAAGGACGGGGGGCCCAGCAGTACTTC. This gives the protein CASSQGRGAQQYF.

The rearrangement uses TRBV24-1 and TRBJ1-5; no reliable D call. CDR3 length: 12 amino acids. The germline V and J ends were trimmed by 3 bases and 6 bases, with 5 bases remaining between them. Germline lookup yields CDR1 KGHDR and CDR2 SFDVKD. CDR3 sequence (DNA): TGTGCCACCAGTGATCCGGGTCAGCCCCAGCATTTT. Protein sequence: CATSDPGQPQHF.

The chain is built from TRBV6-5 and TRBJ2-7, with D uncertain. Trimming took 6 bases from V and 0 from J, leaving 9 bases between them. Germline V gives CDR1 MNHEY, CDR2 SVGAGI. The CDR3 runs 13 residues. The CDR3 DNA reads TGTGCCAGCAGGAGCACATACTCCTACGAGCAGTACTTC. Translated, it gives CASRSTYSYEQYF.

This rearrangement joins TRBV7-2 to TRBJ2-2; maybe TRBD1 (7 bases). This CDR3 has 13 residues. Germline assignment: CDR1 SGHTA and CDR2 FQGNSA. The CDR3 DNA follows: TGTGCAACACGACAGGGACTGATCGGGGAGCTGTTTTTT. Residues: CATRQGLIGELFF. Variable domain in full (rest from reference TRBV7-2 and TRBJ2-2): GAGVSQSPSNKVTEKGKDVELRCDPISGHTALYWYRQSLGQGLEFLIYFQGNSAPDKSGLPSDRFSAERTGGSVSTLTIQRTQQEDSAVYLCATRQGLIGELFFGEGSRLTVL.

This chain connects TRBV4-1 to TRBJ2-7, with D perhaps TRBD2 (6 bases). The CDR3 has 17 residues. Trimming cost V 1 base and J 2 bases, with 18 bases left between them. The germline V gene has CDR1 MGHRA and CDR2 YSYEKL. The CDR3 DNA reads as TGCGCCAGCAGCCAAGCGCTGTTGGCGGGAAAGGCCTACGAGCAGTACTTC. Protein: CASSQALLAGKAYEQYF.

This chain links TRBV19 with TRBJ1-5; D remains ambiguous. The V end lost 4 bases, the J end lost 4 bases, and 17 bases lay between the germline ends. From germline, CDR1 is LNHDA and CDR2 SQIVND (reference sequence). The length of the CDR3 is 16 residues. This chain's CDR3 is CASSTSYRRPNQPQHF. CDR3 in DNA: TGTGCCAGTAGTACTTCTTACCGACGGCCGAATCAGCCCCAGCATTTT.

This chain connects TRBV7-9 to TRBJ2-7; the D is unclear. Germline CDR1 SEHNR, CDR2 FQNEAQ (reference sequence). Deletions cut 5 bases from V and 4 bases from J, with 15 bases between. CDR3 length: 14 amino acids. The CDR3 DNA is TGTGCCAGCAGCACCTCACGCGGCAATTACGAGCAGTACTTC. This sequence encodes CASSTSRGNYEQYF.

The chain recombines TRBV6-2 or TRBV6-3 with TRBJ2-7, with D possibly matching TRBD1 (5 bases). The CDR3 runs 15 residues. V was clipped by 5 bases and J by 4 bases, with 18 bases between them. Germline V lookup: CDR1 MNHEY, CDR2 SVGEGT. The CDR3 DNA reads as TGTGCCAGCAGTCCCACACTGCTAGGGGCGTACGAGCAGTACTTC. This sequence encodes CASSPTLLGAYEQYF.

This chain joins TRBV6-5 and TRBJ1-1; D is uncertain. The length of the CDR3 is 13 residues. Germline-derived CDR1 and CDR2 are MNHEY and SVGAGI. The V end was cut by 4 bases, the J end by 1 base, with 7 bases between. CDR3 DNA sequence: TGTGCCAGCAGTTTACTCCGGAACACTGAAGCTTTCTTT. It encodes CASSLLRNTEAFF.

The chain has TRBV15 and TRBJ1-5; D not certain. The V end was cut by 1 base, the J end by 1 base, with 14 bases between. The CDR3 loop spans 17 amino acids. Germline loops: CDR1 LNHNV, CDR2 YYDKDF (reference sequence). CDR3 sequence (DNA): TGTGCCACCAGCAGAGCCCGCGATGGGCGGAGCAATCAGCCCCAGCATTTT. This codes for CATSRARDGRSNQPQHF.

This chain connects TRBV4-3 to TRBJ1-2; TRBD1 might be the D (6 bases). V was pared by 0 bases and J by 2 bases, with 13 bases between. The CDR3 spans 16 residues. Germline V gene sequence: CDR1 LGHNA, CDR2 YSLEER. In nucleotides, the CDR3 is TGCGCCAGCAGCCAAGATCGTTGGGGGCTGAACTATGGCTACACCTTC. This encodes CASSQDRWGLNYGYTF.

The V call is TRBV6-6, the J call TRBJ2-3; 9 bases fit TRBD2. There are 15 residues in the CDR3. The V gene's germline CDR1 is MNHNY and CDR2 SVGAGI (reference sequence). V trimming: 8 bases; J trimming: 6 bases; junction bases outside the gene matches: 12. The CDR3 reads CASHRGRGGPDTQYF. CDR3 coding DNA: TGTGCCAGCCATAGGGGGCGGGGGGGCCCCGATACGCAGTATTTT.

V usage is TRBV7-6 and J usage is TRBJ2-2, with a weak D call TRBD1 (6 bases). The CDR3 has 16 residues. V was trimmed by 5 bases and J by 5 bases, leaving 18 bases between them. Germline CDR1 is SGHVS and CDR2 is FNYEAQ. CDR3 in DNA: TGTGCCAGCAGCCCCCGGGCAGGGGTTTTTACCGGGGAGCTGTTTTTT. Translation gives CASSPRAGVFTGELFF.

The chain combines TRBV7-2 with TRBJ1-1; D is perhaps TRBD1 (5 bases). Trimming took 3 bases from V and 4 from J, leaving 15 bases between them. The length of the CDR3 is 15 residues. Germline-derived CDR1 and CDR2 are SGHTA and FQGNSA. The CDR3 DNA is TGTGCCAGCAGCTTTTTCATTCCAGGGACCACTGAAGCTTTCTTT. It translates to CASSFFIPGTTEAFF.

This chain links TRBV30 with TRBJ1-3, with D possibly TRBD1 on 5 matching bases. The CDR3 sequence is 13 residues long. Germline values: CDR1 GTSNPN, CDR2 SVGIG (reference sequence). V lost 6 bases to trimming and J lost 4 bases, with 13 bases between them. The CDR3 is CACMGDDGNTIYF. As DNA, the CDR3 is TGTGCCTGCATGGGGGACGACGGAAACACCATATATTTT.

The chain couples TRBV28 to TRBJ2-3, with 15 bases aligning to TRBD2. This CDR3 has 14 residues. CDR1 MDHEN and CDR2 SYDVKM come from the germline V gene. The V gene end was trimmed by 10 bases and the J gene end by 4 bases; junction bases not matched to a gene: 3. CDR3 DNA: TGTGCCACCGGACTAGCGGGAGGGGCAGATACGCAGTATTTT. Encoded protein: CATGLAGGADTQYF.

The V call is TRBV28, the J call TRBJ1-5; no firm D call. This CDR3 region has 15 residues. Germline lookup yields CDR1 MDHEN and CDR2 SYDVKM. V dropped 7 bases and J dropped 1 base, with 14 bases sitting between them. The chain's CDR3 is CASITPPGSNQPQHF. For the CDR3, the DNA is TGTGCCAGCATCACTCCCCCTGGGAGCAATCAGCCCCAGCATTTT.

The CDR3 nucleotides are TGTGCCAGCAGCTTTTCGGGAGGGGGCGAAGGCTACACCTTC. This codes for CASSFSGGGEGYTF. The rearrangement uses TRBV7-2 and TRBJ1-2, with TRBD1 matching 7 bases. This CDR3 has 14 residues. Trimming at V came to 3 bases and at J to 8 bases, leaving 9 bases not matched to a gene. Germline lookup yields CDR1 SGHTA and CDR2 FQGNSA.

The V and J genes are TRBV7-2 and TRBJ1-1; maybe TRBD1 (5 bases). Germline V gene data show CDR1 as SGHTA and CDR2 as FQGNSA. Trimming cost V 5 bases and J 5 bases, with 15 bases left between them. The CDR3 is 14 amino acids. The CDR3 region has the DNA TGTGCCAGCAGCCGCGGGACGGGGAGGACTGAAGCTTTCTTT. Translating gives CASSRGTGRTEAFF.

The chain uses TRBV27 and TRBJ1-6; D might be TRBD1 (5 bases). CDR1 and CDR2 (germline): MNHEY, SMNVEV (reference sequence). The CDR3 runs to 16 residues. Between the trimmed V and J ends, which lost 5 bases and 10 bases, there was a span of 21 bases. The CDR3 is CASSRADGLGASPLHF. For the CDR3, the DNA is TGTGCCAGCAGTCGCGCTGACGGGTTAGGGGCATCACCCCTCCACTTT.

The chain uses TRBV6-5 and TRBJ1-2; 7 bases fit TRBD1. Germline CDR1 MNHEY, CDR2 SVGAGI. The ends lost 4 bases at V and 7 bases at J; junction bases unmatched: 12. The length of the CDR3 is 15 residues. In DNA, the CDR3 is TGTGCCAGCAGTTGGGCGGGGACAGATACGGCTGGCTACACCTTC. Translation: CASSWAGTDTAGYTF.

The V gene is TRBV28, the J gene TRBJ1-2; 8 positions match TRBD1. The CDR3 has 14 amino acids. V was clipped by 6 bases and J by 5 bases; unmatched bases: 8. The germline V gene encodes CDR1 MDHEN and CDR2 SYDVKM. DNA for the CDR3: TGTGCCAGCAGCTACATGACAGGGGTTTATGGCTACACCTTC. Its protein product is CASSYMTGVYGYTF.

This chain joins TRBV9 and TRBJ1-4; D gene ambiguous. This CDR3 spans 14 amino acids. Germline V gene data show CDR1 as SGDLS and CDR2 as YYNGEE. Deletions cut 3 bases from V and 3 bases from J, with 9 bases between. The CDR3 reads CASSALGANEKLFF. The CDR3 DNA follows: TGTGCCAGCAGCGCCTTAGGAGCTAATGAAAAACTGTTTTTT.

The chain combines TRBV27 with TRBJ2-3, with 8 bases that match TRBD2. The CDR3 runs to 16 residues. CDR1 is MNHEY, CDR2 SMNVEV, per germline (reference sequence). V shed 7 bases and J 2 bases; nucleotides not matched to a gene: 11. In DNA form, the CDR3 reads TGTGCCAGCATCGGTGAGCGCGGGGGGCACACAGATACGCAGTATTTT. Translation: CASIGERGGHTDTQYF.

V usage is TRBV6-5 and J usage is TRBJ1-1; unclear D gene. V was pared by 7 bases and J by 10 bases, with 19 bases between. In germline, CDR1 is MNHEY, CDR2 SVGAGI. CDR3 length: 13 residues. The CDR3: CASTPAGSLRAFF. CDR3 nucleotide sequence: TGTGCCAGCACCCCGGCGGGGAGTCTTCGAGCTTTCTTT.

V usage is TRBV2 and J usage is TRBJ2-7, with D unclear. V was shortened by 3 bases and J by 1 base, with 16 bases between the two germline ends. Germline CDR1 is SNHLY and CDR2 is FYNNEI. This CDR3 contains 16 residues. The CDR3 bases are TGTGCCAGCAGTGACCTCAGAACAGCCGGGTCCTACGAGCAGTACTTC. Translating gives CASSDLRTAGSYEQYF.

This chain's CDR3 is CASSPWTGLNEKLFF. For the CDR3, the DNA is TGTGCCAGCAGCCCCTGGACAGGGCTTAATGAAAAACTGTTTTTT. The chain couples TRBV7-9 to TRBJ1-4; TRBD1 matches at 8 bases. The CDR3 runs 15 residues. J gave up 4 bases and V 5 bases, and 6 bases lay outside the gene matches. CDR1 is SEHNR and CDR2 is FQNEAQ in the germline V gene (reference sequence).

This chain joins TRBV10-3 and TRBJ2-7; the D gene is possibly TRBD1 (6 bases). The CDR3 is 13 residues long. The V gene's germline CDR1 is ENHRY and CDR2 SYGVKD. V was trimmed by 11 bases and J by 5 bases, leaving 19 bases between them. CDR3 in amino acids: CAVGSQRGNEQYF. The CDR3, as DNA: TGTGCCGTTGGATCTCAGAGGGGGAACGAGCAGTACTTC.